The clone carrying this T cell receptor (beta chain) was seen only a few times. TCRdb reprocessed the 5' RACE reads with MiXCR, giving one entry per CDR3 protein. The data hold around 320,000 distinct CDR3 sequences, with roughly a tenth observed a single time. With 3 bases removed from V and 8 bases from J, the gap between germline ends came to 7 bases. The CDR3 length is 11 residues. This entry is derived from a study of T cells after yellow fever vaccination. The sequence came from a man aged 18 to 29 who received the YFV17D yellow fever vaccine. The material was CD4+ T cells sorted from PBMCs, obtained 45 days after the yellow fever booster vaccination. The V gene is TRBV12-3 or TRBV12-4, the J gene TRBJ1-2, with D uncertain. For the CDR3, the DNA is TGTGCCAGCAGTTTTGGCGAGGGCTACACCTTC. This translates into CASSFGEGYTF.